The entry that follows covers one T cell receptor beta chain sequence. No antigen is known for it. The data belong to a study of shared clonotypes between healthy human individuals. Overall study context: Aged 18 to 49, the donors were two women and a few men.

Findings of the study overall: Few donors limited the genetic and exposure-history diversity represented.

Clones were read by immunoSEQ multiplex PCR, and TCRdb kept only the in-frame ones, dropping some. The table lists about half a million clones, more than 65% of them singletons, with roughly 12% in the top ten. The sample consisted of PBMCs. The sequence was obtained from a woman between 40 and 50 years old in good health. Some clones in this sample may be carry-over from other donors' samples.

The CDR3 reads CASSPAGTGFGNTIYF. Here the CDR3 DNA reads TGTGCCAGCTCACCAGCTGGGACAGGGTTTGGAAACACCATATATTTT. The chain has TRBV18 and TRBJ1-3; 9 bases are shared with TRBD1. This CDR3 region has 16 residues. Trimming removed 2 bases from V and 3 bases from J; junction bases left unmatched: 5. CDR1 is KGHSH and CDR2 is LQKENI in the germline V gene.